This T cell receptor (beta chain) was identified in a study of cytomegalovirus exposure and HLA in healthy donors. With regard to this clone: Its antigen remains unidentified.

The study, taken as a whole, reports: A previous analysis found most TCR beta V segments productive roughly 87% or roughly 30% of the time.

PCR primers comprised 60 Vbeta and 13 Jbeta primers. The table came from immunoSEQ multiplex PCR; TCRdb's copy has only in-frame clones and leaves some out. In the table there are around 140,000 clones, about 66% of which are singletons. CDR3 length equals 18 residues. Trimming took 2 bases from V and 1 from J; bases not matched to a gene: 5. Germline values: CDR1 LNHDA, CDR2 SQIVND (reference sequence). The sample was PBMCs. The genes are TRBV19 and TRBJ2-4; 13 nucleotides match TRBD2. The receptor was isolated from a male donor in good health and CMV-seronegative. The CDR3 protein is CASSILLAGGPAKNIQYF. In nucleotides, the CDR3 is TGTGCCAGTAGTATACTACTAGCGGGGGGGCCGGCCAAAAACATTCAGTACTTC.